The entry that follows covers one T cell receptor beta chain sequence. Original processing notes: Nucleated cell number was recorded as an estimate derived from reference gene primer amplification. TCRdb's table, derived via immunoSEQ multiplex PCR, lists solely in-frame clones and lacks some. V, J and clone size were drawn from that table, and D and trimming were deduced from the DNA. Here the sample spans about 100,000 clones, roughly nine tenths being singletons. The data originate from a study of blood T cell repertoires in COVID-19. About the research overall: The study drew acute and convalescent COVID-19 samples from the United States, Italy and Spain. In each case, the material was cDNA or gDNA derived from T cells, B-cell-depleted T cells, or PBMCs.

Between the trimmed V and J ends, which lost 1 base and 0 bases, there was a span of 13 bases. The CDR3 loop spans 18 amino acids. Looked up from germline, CDR1 is SGHVS and CDR2 is FQNEAQ. This chain joins TRBV7-8 and TRBJ1-6, with D possibly matching TRBD1 (6 bases). Sequencing input: peripheral blood. The TCR was taken from a human donor in a cohort sampled during active COVID-19. The CDR3 nucleotides are TGTGCCAGCAGCTTAGAAGGGGGGGGCAGCTCCTATAATTCACCCCTCCACTTT. Translated, it gives CASSLEGGGSSYNSPLHF.